This TCR beta chain was captured by sequencing in a study of beta chain features in type 1 diabetes. Study background: Examination spanned about 110 million sorted cells from all samples. Broader study findings: Type 1 diabetes patients had TCRB CDR3s that were shorter (moderately but significantly so) in all four CD4+ subsets. Insertions at VDJ junctions were less frequent in type 1 diabetes patients. These patients also deleted more nucleotides at the same junctions.

This CDR3 is 17 amino acids long. CDR1 is GTSNPN, CDR2 SVGIG, per germline (reference sequence). J lost 0 bases, V lost 1 base, and 7 bases had no gene match. A CD45RO/CCR7/CD25/CD127/CD95/CD27 panel sorted naive, central memory, regulatory and stem cell-like memory CD4+ cells. Isolated RNA was reverse transcribed in full, so expressed TCRB transcripts were sequenced. Measured with immunoSEQ multiplex PCR; TCRdb has only the in-frame clones, and not every one. Among roughly 240,000 clones listed, around 68% were seen once. On this clone: Antigen unknown.

Sequenced material: naive CD4+ T cells from blood. This clonotype was obtained from a man aged 30-40 years in good health. The chain joins TRBV30 to TRBJ2-3, with 10 bases matching TRBD2. The CDR3 spells CAWSASGRVGSTDTQYF. CDR3 bases: TGTGCCTGGAGTGCGAGCGGGAGGGTAGGGAGCACAGATACGCAGTATTTT.